The subject of this entry is one T cell receptor (beta chain). One junction end does not reproduce the germline sequence, and a read error may be involved. The germline CDR1 and CDR2 sequences are SGHKS and YYEKEE (reference sequence). The CDR3 totals 16 residues. A sample-barcoded 5' primer and a J-beta primer mix were used in a second PCR of roughly 6 to 12 cycles. TCRdb ran MiXCR on the 5' RACE reads and lists one entry per CDR3 protein. The sample contains about 1.4 million distinct CDR3 sequences, 45% to 70% of which appear only once. These data are taken from a study of blood T cells in healthy people across ages. Peripheral blood samples of roughly 9.8 milliliters were drawn from each donor.

The sample taken for sequencing was blood. The sequence was obtained from a young man in good health. This rearrangement joins TRBV5-5 to TRBJ2-3; 12 bases match TRBD2. CDR3 region: CTSSRGLAGLTDTQYF. CDR3 sequence (DNA): TGTACCAGCAGTAGAGGACTAGCGGGATTGACAGATACGCAGTATTTT.